These T cell receptor beta chains were read from a single sample in a study of blood T cell repertoires in COVID-19. The data were produced by immunoSEQ multiplex PCR, yet TCRdb's version contains in-frame clones alone and is incomplete. This sample yields about 200,000 clones, of which around 80% are seen a single time; 4.5% to 7% belongs to the top ten. Sequenced sample: peripheral blood. The receptor set was obtained from a woman between 70 and 85 years old with acute or convalescent COVID-19. Both conserved end residues are part of each CDR3. D genes are given only for firm matches. For some rows the clone size is stated as once, few or many, or as a class when expanded; others skip it.

j_call: TRBJ2-1
d_call: -
v_call: TRBV27
clone_size: -
cdr3_nt: TGTGCCAGCAGTTCAGGCACTGCAGGGGATTTCCCCGCTTCATCCTACAATGAGCAGTTCTTC
cdr3_aa: CASSSGTAGDFPASSYNEQFF

j_call: TRBJ2-1
d_call: TRBD2
v_call: TRBV5-4
clone_size: -
cdr3_nt: TGTGCCAGCAGCCTGTACAGCGGGAGCTCCTACAATGAGCAGTTCTTC
cdr3_aa: CASSLYSGSSYNEQFF

j_call: TRBJ2-3
d_call: -
v_call: TRBV3-1/TRBV3-2
clone_size: -
cdr3_nt: TGTGCCAGCAGCCAAGATCAACCCCGGGTCCCAGATACGCAGTATTTT
cdr3_aa: CASSQDQPRVPDTQYF

j_call: TRBJ1-4
d_call: TRBD1
v_call: TRBV5-6
clone_size: -
cdr3_nt: TGTGCCAGCAGCTTGAGGGCAGGGGGCAATGAAAAACTGTTTTTT
cdr3_aa: CASSLRAGGNEKLFF

j_call: TRBJ2-1
d_call: -
v_call: TRBV2
clone_size: -
cdr3_nt: TGTGCCAGCGGTAGCAGGGGAACCTACAATGAGCAGTTCTTC
cdr3_aa: CASGSRGTYNEQFF

j_call: TRBJ2-7
d_call: TRBD1
v_call: TRBV6-2/TRBV6-3
clone_size: -
cdr3_nt: TGTGCCAGCAGCCACTACTACCTACCGGGACAGGGGAACTACGAGCAGTACTTC
cdr3_aa: CASSHYYLPGQGNYEQYF

j_call: TRBJ1-1
d_call: -
v_call: TRBV5-4
clone_size: -
cdr3_nt: TGTGCCAGCAGCCGGTTAGCGGGGAAAAACACTGAAGCTTTCTTT
cdr3_aa: CASSRLAGKNTEAFF

j_call: TRBJ1-1
d_call: -
v_call: TRBV6-4
clone_size: -
cdr3_nt: TGTGCCAGCAGTTTACAGGTGAACACTGAAGCTTTCTTT
cdr3_aa: CASSLQVNTEAFF

j_call: TRBJ1-1
d_call: -
v_call: TRBV30
clone_size: -
cdr3_nt: TGTGCCTGGAATCGGGTTTCGAACACTGAAGCTTTCTTT
cdr3_aa: CAWNRVSNTEAFF

j_call: TRBJ2-7
d_call: TRBD2
v_call: TRBV9
clone_size: -
cdr3_nt: TGTGCCAGCAACGGGGGGACTAGCTCCTACGAGCAGTACTTC
cdr3_aa: CASNGGTSSYEQYF

j_call: TRBJ2-7
d_call: TRBD1
v_call: TRBV5-1
clone_size: -
cdr3_nt: TGCGCCAGCAGCAGGGACAGTCCCTACGAGCAGTACTTC
cdr3_aa: CASSRDSPYEQYF

j_call: TRBJ2-7
d_call: -
v_call: TRBV5-1
clone_size: -
cdr3_nt: TGCGCCAGCAGCCTAGGACTAGGGGGCTCCTACGAGCAGTACTTC
cdr3_aa: CASSLGLGGSYEQYF

j_call: TRBJ1-2
d_call: -
v_call: TRBV10-3
clone_size: -
cdr3_nt: TGTGCCATCAGTGAGCTACAGGGAGATGGCTACACCTTC
cdr3_aa: CAISELQGDGYTF

j_call: TRBJ2-1
d_call: TRBD1
v_call: TRBV10-3
clone_size: -
cdr3_nt: TGTGCCATCAGTGATCGGGACAGGGGGCTGGGTGAGCAGTTCTTC
cdr3_aa: CAISDRDRGLGEQFF

j_call: TRBJ2-7
d_call: TRBD2
v_call: TRBV7-2
clone_size: -
cdr3_nt: TGTGCCAGCAGCTTAGGACTAGCGGGCCAGCAGTACTTC
cdr3_aa: CASSLGLAGQQYF

j_call: TRBJ2-4
d_call: TRBD2
v_call: TRBV7-9
clone_size: few
cdr3_nt: TGTGCCAGCAGCTTAGCGTTCCTTGCGCTAGCGGGAGATCGAAACATTCAGTACTTC
cdr3_aa: CASSLAFLALAGDRNIQYF

j_call: TRBJ2-1
d_call: TRBD1
v_call: TRBV5-1
clone_size: few
cdr3_nt: TGCGCCAGCAGCTTGGGACAGGGAATCTCTGAGCAGTTCTTC
cdr3_aa: CASSLGQGISEQFF

j_call: TRBJ1-1
d_call: -
v_call: TRBV12-3/TRBV12-4
clone_size: -
cdr3_nt: TGTGCCAGCAGAGGACTGGGGAACACTGAAGCTTTCTTT
cdr3_aa: CASRGLGNTEAFF

j_call: TRBJ2-1
d_call: TRBD2
v_call: TRBV7-2
clone_size: -
cdr3_nt: TGTGCCAGCAGCTTAGCGGGAGGGCCTCAAGAGCAGTTCTTC
cdr3_aa: CASSLAGGPQEQFF